This T cell receptor beta chain was documented in a study of cytomegalovirus exposure and HLA in healthy donors. Study findings and constraints: When a later analysis compared HLA-associated TCR beta chains with equally common others, the HLA-associated chains turned out to be more clonally expanded and to have lower generation probabilities. The authors confirmed in vitro that a few CMV-associated chains were specific for CMV antigens.

Primers for the PCR totalled 60 Vbeta and 13 Jbeta. Libraries were prepared by immunoSEQ multiplex PCR; TCRdb keeps only in-frame clonotypes and omits some of them. The profile shows approximately 38,000 clones, around 82% of them singletons. This CDR3 comprises 11 residues. CDR1 is SQVTM, CDR2 ANQGSEA, per germline. Trimming took off 7 bases at V and 7 bases at J, with 10 bases between the two ends. A word on this clone: The target antigen is unknown.

The rearrangement joins TRBV29-1 to TRBJ2-2; D remains unclear. The receptor was derived from a young woman in good health and CMV-seropositive. Sequenced: PBMCs. The CDR3 sequence is CSAHRYGELFF. CDR3 bases: TGCAGCGCTCACCGCTACGGGGAGCTGTTTTTT.